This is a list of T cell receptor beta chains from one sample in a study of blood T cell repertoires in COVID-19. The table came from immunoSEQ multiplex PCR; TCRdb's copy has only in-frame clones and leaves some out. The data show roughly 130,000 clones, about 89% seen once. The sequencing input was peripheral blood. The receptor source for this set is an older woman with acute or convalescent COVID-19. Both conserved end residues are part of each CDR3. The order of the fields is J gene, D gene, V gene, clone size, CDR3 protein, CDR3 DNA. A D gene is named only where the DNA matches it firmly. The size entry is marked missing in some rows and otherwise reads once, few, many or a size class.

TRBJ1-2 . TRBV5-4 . CASSLRGIDGYTF TGTGCCAGCAGCTTGAGAGGGATCGATGGCTACACCTTC
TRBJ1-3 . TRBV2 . CASSPRQGPSGNTIYF TGTGCCAGCAGTCCCCGCCAGGGCCCCTCTGGAAACACCATATATTTT
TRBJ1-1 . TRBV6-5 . CASRGGSGAFF TGTGCCAGCAGAGGGGGTAGCGGGGCTTTCTTT
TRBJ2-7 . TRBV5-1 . CASSLEAGKTYEQYF TGCGCCAGCAGCTTGGAAGCAGGGAAGACCTACGAGCAGTACTTC
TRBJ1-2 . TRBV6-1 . CASSEPPGSLRTYYTF TGTGCCAGCAGTGAACCCCCCGGGAGCCTTCGAACTTACTACACCTTC
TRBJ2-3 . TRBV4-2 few CASSQLSADTQYF TGTGCCAGCAGCCAACTAAGCGCAGATACGCAGTATTTT
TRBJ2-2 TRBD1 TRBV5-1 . CASSSGQGVDTGELFF TGCGCCAGCAGCTCCGGACAGGGAGTCGACACCGGGGAGCTGTTTTTT
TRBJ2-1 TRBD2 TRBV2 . CASSGLAGGHEQFF TGTGCCAGCAGTGGTCTAGCGGGAGGGCATGAGCAGTTCTTC
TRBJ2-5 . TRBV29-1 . CSVVPSGLRETQYF TGCAGCGTTGTTCCCTCGGGACTCAGAGAGACCCAGTACTTC
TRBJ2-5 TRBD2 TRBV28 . CASRTSGTPGVETQYF TGTGCCAGCAGGACTAGCGGGACCCCAGGAGTGGAGACCCAGTACTTC
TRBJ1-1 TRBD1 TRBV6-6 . CASTVGQQATEAFF TGTGCCAGCACCGTGGGACAGCAGGCCACTGAAGCTTTCTTT
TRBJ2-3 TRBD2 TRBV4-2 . CASSQNPSLAGGTDTQYF TGTGCCAGCAGCCAGAACCCCTCCTTAGCGGGAGGAACAGATACGCAGTATTTT
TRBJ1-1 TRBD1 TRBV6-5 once CASSPWTGDEAFF TGTGCCAGCAGCCCCTGGACAGGGGATGAAGCTTTCTTT
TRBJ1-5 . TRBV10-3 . CAISDGNQPQHF TGTGCCATCAGTGACGGCAATCAGCCCCAGCATTTT
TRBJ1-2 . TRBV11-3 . CASSLSSGVGYTF TGTGCCAGCAGCTTATCTTCAGGGGTTGGCTACACCTTC
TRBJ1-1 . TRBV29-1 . CSVTGKLSTATEAFF TGCAGCGTTACAGGGAAGTTGTCCACCGCCACTGAAGCTTTCTTT
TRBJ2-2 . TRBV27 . CASSLSIQRFDTGELFF TGTGCCAGCAGTTTATCGATCCAGCGGTTCGACACCGGGGAGCTGTTTTTT
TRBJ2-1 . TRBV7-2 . CASSSHSGSEQFF TGTGCCAGCAGCTCCCACTCTGGTAGTGAGCAGTTCTTC
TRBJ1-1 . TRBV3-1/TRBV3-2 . CASSQGPGSQNTEAFF TGTGCCAGCAGCCAAGGGCCCGGGTCTCAGAACACTGAAGCTTTCTTT
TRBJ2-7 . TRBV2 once CASSERDYEQYF TGTGCCAGCAGTGAGCGGGACTACGAGCAGTACTTC
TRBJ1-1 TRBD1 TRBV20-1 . CTTGTNTEAFF TGCACGACAGGGACTAACACTGAAGCTTTCTTT
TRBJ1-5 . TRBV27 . CASSPRLSGQPQHF TGTGCCAGCAGTCCCCGACTAAGTGGTCAGCCCCAGCATTTT
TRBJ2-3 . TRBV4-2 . CASSQERTNTDTQYF TGTGCCAGCAGCCAAGAACGGACTAACACAGATACGCAGTATTTT
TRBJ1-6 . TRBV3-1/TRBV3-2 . CASSLATGAYSPLHF TGTGCCAGCAGCCTCGCAACGGGAGCTTATTCACCCCTCCACTTT
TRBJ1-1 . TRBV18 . CASSPPGGRNTEAFF TGTGCCAGCTCACCACCGGGGGGTAGGAACACTGAAGCTTTCTTT
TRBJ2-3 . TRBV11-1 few CASSALKGEVDTQYF TGTGCCAGCAGCGCTCTAAAAGGGGAGGTAGATACGCAGTATTTT
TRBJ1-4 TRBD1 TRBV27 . CASSRQGAEKLFF TGTGCCAGCAGTAGGCAGGGGGCTGAAAAACTGTTTTTT
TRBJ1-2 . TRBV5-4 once CASSLGGLGFGYTF TGTGCCAGCAGCTTGGGGGGCCTAGGTTTTGGCTACACCTTC
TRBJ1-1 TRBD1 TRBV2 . CASRSQGAEAFF TGTGCCAGCAGATCACAGGGGGCTGAAGCTTTCTTT
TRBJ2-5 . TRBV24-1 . CATSSGTSYQETQYF TGTGCCACCTCTTCCGGGACATCTTATCAAGAGACCCAGTACTTC
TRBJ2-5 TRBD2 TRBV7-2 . CASSLVGGVAETQYF TGTGCCAGCAGCTTAGTTGGGGGGGTGGCAGAGACCCAGTACTTC
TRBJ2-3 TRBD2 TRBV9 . CASSEVGLAADTQYF TGTGCCAGCAGCGAGGTTGGACTAGCGGCAGATACGCAGTATTTT
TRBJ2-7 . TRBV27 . CASSLSGGPFHF TGTGCCAGCAGTTTATCGGGCGGGCCCTTCCACTTC
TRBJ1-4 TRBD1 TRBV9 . CASSANRGPSEKLFF TGTGCCAGCAGCGCTAATAGGGGGCCCAGTGAAAAACTGTTTTTT
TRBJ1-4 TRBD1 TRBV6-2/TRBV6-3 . CASSYDPLPGQGYEKLFF TGTGCCAGCAGTTACGATCCTCTTCCGGGACAGGGATATGAAAAACTGTTTTTT
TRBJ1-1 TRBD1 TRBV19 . CASSRINRGSMNTEAFF TGTGCCAGTAGTAGGATAAACAGGGGGTCCATGAACACTGAAGCTTTCTTT
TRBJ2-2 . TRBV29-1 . CSVGATNTGELFF TGCAGCGTTGGAGCTACGAACACCGGGGAGCTGTTTTTT
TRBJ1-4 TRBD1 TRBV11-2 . CASSHNRGGEKLFF TGTGCCAGCAGCCATAACAGGGGTGGCGAAAAACTGTTTTTT
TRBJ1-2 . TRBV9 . CASSARDKPLAF TGTGCCAGCAGCGCCCGGGACAAGCCGCTCGCCTTC
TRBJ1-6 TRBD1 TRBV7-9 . CASSITGGPRNSPLHF TGTGCCAGCAGCATAACAGGGGGCCCACGTAATTCACCCCTCCACTTT
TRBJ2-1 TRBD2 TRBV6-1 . CASSEYAGGAYNEQFF TGTGCCAGCAGTGAATACGCGGGAGGGGCCTACAATGAGCAGTTCTTC
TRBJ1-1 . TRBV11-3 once CASSLVAGILTEAFF TGTGCCAGCAGCTTAGTGGCGGGCATCCTCACTGAAGCTTTCTTT
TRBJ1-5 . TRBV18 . CASSPAGSNQPQHF TGTGCCAGCTCACCAGCAGGGAGCAATCAGCCCCAGCATTTT
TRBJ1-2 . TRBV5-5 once CASSPRGSNYGYTF TGTGCCAGCAGCCCCAGGGGATCGAACTATGGCTACACCTTC
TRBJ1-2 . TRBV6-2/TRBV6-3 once CASSPIVAHYGYTF TGTGCCAGCAGCCCCATAGTCGCCCACTATGGCTACACCTTC
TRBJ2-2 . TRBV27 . CASSLSGTGELFF TGTGCCAGCAGTTTATCCGGGACCGGGGAGCTGTTTTTT
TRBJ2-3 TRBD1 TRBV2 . CASSRQGTPDTQYF TGTGCCAGCAGCCGACAGGGTACCCCAGATACGCAGTATTTT
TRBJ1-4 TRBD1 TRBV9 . CASSVSQGSEKLFF TGTGCCAGCAGCGTTTCACAGGGGAGCGAAAAACTGTTTTTT
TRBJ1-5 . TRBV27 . CASSLSPGTAPGQPQHF TGTGCCAGCAGTTTAAGTCCCGGGACTGCGCCTGGTCAGCCCCAGCATTTT
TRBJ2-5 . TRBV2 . CASRIVGEETQYF TGTGCCAGCAGAATTGTGGGCGAGGAGACCCAGTACTTC
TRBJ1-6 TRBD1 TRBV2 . CASTPGRGQNSPLHF TGTGCCAGCACCCCAGGCAGGGGGCAAAATTCACCCCTCCACTTT
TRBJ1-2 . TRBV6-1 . CASSETADSAPNYGYTF TGTGCCAGCAGTGAAACGGCGGACAGCGCGCCTAACTATGGCTACACCTTC
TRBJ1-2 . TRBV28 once CASSLVGGGYTF TGTGCCAGCAGTCTAGTGGGGGGTGGCTACACCTTC
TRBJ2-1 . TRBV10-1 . CASSGAEGPNEQFF TGCGCCAGCAGCGGGGCGGAGGGCCCCAATGAGCAGTTCTTC
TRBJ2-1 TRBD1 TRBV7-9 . CASSFQTTGGVEQFF TGTGCCAGCAGCTTTCAGACGACAGGGGGCGTTGAGCAGTTCTTC
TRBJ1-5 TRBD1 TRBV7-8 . CASSLAGTVDSNQPQHF TGTGCCAGCAGCTTAGCCGGGACAGTAGACAGCAATCAGCCCCAGCATTTT
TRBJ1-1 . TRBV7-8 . CASSPGPGNTEAFF TGTGCCAGCAGCCCTGGCCCGGGGAACACTGAAGCTTTCTTT
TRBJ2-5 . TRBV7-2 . CASSLGGNQETQYF TGTGCCAGCAGCTTAGGAGGTAACCAAGAGACCCAGTACTTC
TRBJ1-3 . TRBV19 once CASSTPTGLLGGNTIYF TGTGCCAGTAGTACTCCGACTGGTCTCCTCGGCGGAAACACCATATATTTT
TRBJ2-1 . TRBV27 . CASSLSGLAPQNEQFF TGTGCCAGCAGTTTGAGTGGGCTAGCGCCCCAGAATGAGCAGTTCTTC